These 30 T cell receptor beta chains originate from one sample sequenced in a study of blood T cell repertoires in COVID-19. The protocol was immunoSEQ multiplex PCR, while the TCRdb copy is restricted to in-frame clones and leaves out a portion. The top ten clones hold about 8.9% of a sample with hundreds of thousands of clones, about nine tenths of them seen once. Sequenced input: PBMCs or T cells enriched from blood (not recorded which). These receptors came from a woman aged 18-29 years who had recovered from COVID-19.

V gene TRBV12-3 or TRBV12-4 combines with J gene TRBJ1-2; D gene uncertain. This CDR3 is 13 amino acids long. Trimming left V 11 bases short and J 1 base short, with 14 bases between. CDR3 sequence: CALSPGINYGYTF. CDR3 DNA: TGTGCCTTAAGTCCGGGTATTAACTATGGCTACACCTTC.

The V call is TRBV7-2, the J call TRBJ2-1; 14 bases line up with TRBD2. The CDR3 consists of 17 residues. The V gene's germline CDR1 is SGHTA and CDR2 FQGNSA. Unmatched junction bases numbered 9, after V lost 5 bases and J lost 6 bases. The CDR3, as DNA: TGTGCCAGCAGCCTAAGACTAGCGGGGGGGCGAGGCAATGAGCAGTTCTTC. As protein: CASSLRLAGGRGNEQFF.

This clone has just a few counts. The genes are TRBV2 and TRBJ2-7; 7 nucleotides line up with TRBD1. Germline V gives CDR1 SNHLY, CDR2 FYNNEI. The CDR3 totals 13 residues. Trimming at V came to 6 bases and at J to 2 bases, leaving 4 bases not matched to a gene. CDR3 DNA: TGTGCCAGCAGGGGGGACAGCACCTACGAGCAGTACTTC. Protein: CASRGDSTYEQYF.

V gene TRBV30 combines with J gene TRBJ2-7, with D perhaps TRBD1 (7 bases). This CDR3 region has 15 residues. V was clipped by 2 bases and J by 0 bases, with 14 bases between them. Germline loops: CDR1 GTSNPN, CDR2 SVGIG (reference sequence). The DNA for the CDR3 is TGTGCCTGGAGTCTGCTGGAGGGGGCCTCCTACGAGCAGTACTTC. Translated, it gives CAWSLLEGASYEQYF. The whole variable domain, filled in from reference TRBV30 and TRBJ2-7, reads SQTIHQWPATLVQPVGSPLSLECTVEGTSNPNLYWYRQAAGRGLQLLFYSVGIGQISSEVPQNLSASRPQDRQFILSSKKLLLSDSGFYLCAWSLLEGASYEQYFGPGTRLTVT.

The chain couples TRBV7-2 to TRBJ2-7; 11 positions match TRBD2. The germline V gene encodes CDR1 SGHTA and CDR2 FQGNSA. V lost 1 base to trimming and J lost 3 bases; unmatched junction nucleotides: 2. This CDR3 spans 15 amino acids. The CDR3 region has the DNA TGTGCCAGCAGCTTAGTTAGCGGGGGGGACTACGAGCAGTACTTC. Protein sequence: CASSLVSGGDYEQYF.

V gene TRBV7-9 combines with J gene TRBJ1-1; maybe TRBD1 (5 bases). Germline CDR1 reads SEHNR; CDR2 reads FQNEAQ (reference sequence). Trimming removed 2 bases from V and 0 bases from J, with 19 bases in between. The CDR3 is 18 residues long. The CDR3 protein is CASSLLGVDRGMNTEAFF. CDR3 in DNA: TGTGCCAGCAGCTTACTGGGAGTGGACCGGGGGATGAACACTGAAGCTTTCTTT.

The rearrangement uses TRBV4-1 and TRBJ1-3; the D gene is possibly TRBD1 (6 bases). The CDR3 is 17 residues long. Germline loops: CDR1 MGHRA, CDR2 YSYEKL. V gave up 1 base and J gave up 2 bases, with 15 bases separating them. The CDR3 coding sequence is TGCGCCAGCAGCCAAGGGGTACAGGGAGCTGCTGGAAACACCATATATTTT. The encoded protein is CASSQGVQGAAGNTIYF.

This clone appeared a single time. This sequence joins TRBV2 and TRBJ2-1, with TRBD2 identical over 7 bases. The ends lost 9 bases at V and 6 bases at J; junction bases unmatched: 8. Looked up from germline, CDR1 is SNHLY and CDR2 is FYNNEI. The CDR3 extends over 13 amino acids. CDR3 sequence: CARKLAASNEQFF. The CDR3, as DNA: TGTGCCAGGAAGCTAGCGGCAAGCAATGAGCAGTTCTTC.

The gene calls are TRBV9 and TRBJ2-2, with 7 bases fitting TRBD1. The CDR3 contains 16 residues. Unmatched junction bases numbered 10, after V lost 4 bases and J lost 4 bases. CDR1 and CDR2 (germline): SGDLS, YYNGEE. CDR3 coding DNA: TGTGCCAGCAGCCCGTTGACAGGGAGTTTCACCGGGGAGCTGTTTTTT. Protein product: CASSPLTGSFTGELFF.

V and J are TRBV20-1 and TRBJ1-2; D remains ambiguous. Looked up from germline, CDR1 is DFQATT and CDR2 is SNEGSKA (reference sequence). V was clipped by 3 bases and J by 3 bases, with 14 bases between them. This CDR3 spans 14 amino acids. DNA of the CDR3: TGCAGTGCTAGTACGGCCCAGGTGCACTATGGCTACACCTTC. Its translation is CSASTAQVHYGYTF.

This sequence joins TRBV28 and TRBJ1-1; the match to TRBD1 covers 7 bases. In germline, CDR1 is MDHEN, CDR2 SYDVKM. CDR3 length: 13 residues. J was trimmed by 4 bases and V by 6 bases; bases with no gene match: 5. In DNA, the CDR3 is TGTGCCAGCAGGGGTGCAGGGGGCACTGAAGCTTTCTTT. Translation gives CASRGAGGTEAFF.

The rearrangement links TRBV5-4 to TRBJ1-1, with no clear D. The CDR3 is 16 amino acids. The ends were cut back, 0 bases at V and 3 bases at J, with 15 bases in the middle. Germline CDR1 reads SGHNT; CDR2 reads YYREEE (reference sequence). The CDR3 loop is CASSLGLPGGDTEAFF. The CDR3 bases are TGTGCCAGCAGCTTGGGACTCCCAGGAGGAGACACTGAAGCTTTCTTT.

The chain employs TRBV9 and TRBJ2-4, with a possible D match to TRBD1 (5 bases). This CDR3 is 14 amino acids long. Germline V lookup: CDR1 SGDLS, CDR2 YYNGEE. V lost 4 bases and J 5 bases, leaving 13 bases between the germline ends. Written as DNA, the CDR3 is TGTGCCAGCAGCCCCTCAGGGTATCAAAACATTCAGTACTTC. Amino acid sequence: CASSPSGYQNIQYF.

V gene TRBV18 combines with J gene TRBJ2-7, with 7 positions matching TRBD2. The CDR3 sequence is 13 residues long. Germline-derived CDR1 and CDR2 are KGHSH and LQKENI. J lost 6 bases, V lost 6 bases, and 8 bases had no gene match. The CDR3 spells CASSPTSVGEQYF. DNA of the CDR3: TGTGCCAGCTCTCCCACTAGCGTGGGCGAGCAGTACTTC.

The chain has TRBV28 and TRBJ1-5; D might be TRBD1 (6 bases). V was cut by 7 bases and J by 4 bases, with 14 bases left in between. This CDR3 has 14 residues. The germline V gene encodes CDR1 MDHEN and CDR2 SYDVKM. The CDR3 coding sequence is TGTGCCAGCAACTCAGGGGTTTGGAATCAGCCCCAGCATTTT. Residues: CASNSGVWNQPQHF.

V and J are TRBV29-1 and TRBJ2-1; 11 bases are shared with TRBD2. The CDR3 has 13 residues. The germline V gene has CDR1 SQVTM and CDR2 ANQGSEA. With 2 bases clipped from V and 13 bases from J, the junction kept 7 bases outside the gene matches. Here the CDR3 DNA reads TGCAGCGTTGAACGGAGGCTAGCGGGGGGACAGTTCTTC. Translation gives CSVERRLAGGQFF.

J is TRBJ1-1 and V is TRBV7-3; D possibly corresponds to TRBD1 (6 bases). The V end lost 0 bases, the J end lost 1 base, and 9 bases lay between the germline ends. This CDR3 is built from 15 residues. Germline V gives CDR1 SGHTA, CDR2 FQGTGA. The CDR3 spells CASSLTQGKNTEAFF. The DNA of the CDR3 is TGTGCCAGCAGCTTAACACAGGGCAAGAACACTGAAGCTTTCTTT.

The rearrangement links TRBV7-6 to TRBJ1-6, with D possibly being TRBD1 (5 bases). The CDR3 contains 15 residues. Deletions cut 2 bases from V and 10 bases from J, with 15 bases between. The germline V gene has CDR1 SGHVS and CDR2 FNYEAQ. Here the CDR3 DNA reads TGTGCCAGCAGCTTAAGGACAAGTCCTGGCTCACCCCTCCACTTT. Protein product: CASSLRTSPGSPLHF.

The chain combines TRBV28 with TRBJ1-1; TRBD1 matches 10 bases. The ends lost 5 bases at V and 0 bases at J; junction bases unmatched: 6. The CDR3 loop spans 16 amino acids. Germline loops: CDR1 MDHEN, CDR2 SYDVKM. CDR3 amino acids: CASSLDRGRMNTEAFF. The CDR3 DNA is TGTGCCAGCAGTCTTGACAGGGGGCGAATGAACACTGAAGCTTTCTTT.

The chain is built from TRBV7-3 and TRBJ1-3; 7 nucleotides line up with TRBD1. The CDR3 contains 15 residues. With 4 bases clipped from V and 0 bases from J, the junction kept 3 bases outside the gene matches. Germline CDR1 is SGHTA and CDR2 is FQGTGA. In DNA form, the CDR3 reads TGTGCCAGCAGCTCACAGGGGATCTCTGGAAACACCATATATTTT. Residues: CASSSQGISGNTIYF. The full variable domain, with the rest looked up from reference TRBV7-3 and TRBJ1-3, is GAGVSQTPSNKVTEKGKYVELRCDPISGHTALYWYRQSLGQGPEFLIYFQGTGAADDSGLPNDRFFAVRPEGSVSTLKIQRTERGDSAVYLCASSSQGISGNTIYFGEGSWLTVV.

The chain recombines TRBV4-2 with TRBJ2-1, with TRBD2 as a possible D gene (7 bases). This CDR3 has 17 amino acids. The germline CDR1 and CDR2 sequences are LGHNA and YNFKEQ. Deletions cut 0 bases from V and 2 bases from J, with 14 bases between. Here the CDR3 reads CASSQDGGGPAYNEQFF. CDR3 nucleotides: TGTGCCAGCAGCCAAGATGGGGGGGGGCCGGCCTACAATGAGCAGTTCTTC.

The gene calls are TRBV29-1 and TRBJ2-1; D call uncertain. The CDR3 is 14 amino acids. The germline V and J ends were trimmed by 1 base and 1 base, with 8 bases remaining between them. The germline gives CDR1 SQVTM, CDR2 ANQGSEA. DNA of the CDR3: TGCAGCGTTGAAGGGTCCGGGTCCTACAATGAGCAGTTCTTC. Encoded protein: CSVEGSGSYNEQFF.

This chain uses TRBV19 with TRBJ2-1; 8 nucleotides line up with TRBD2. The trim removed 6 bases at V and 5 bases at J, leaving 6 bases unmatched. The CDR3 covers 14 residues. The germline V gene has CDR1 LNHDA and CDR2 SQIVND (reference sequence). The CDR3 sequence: CASSQREYHNEQFF. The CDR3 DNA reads TGTGCCAGTAGCCAGCGGGAGTACCACAATGAGCAGTTCTTC.

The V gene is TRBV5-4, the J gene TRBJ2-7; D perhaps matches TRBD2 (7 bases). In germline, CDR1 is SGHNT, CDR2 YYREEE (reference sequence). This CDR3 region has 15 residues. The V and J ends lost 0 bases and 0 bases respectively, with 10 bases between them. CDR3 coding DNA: TGTGCCAGCAGCTTGGAGGGGGGGAGCTCCTACGAGCAGTACTTC. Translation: CASSLEGGSSYEQYF.

The CDR3 spells CASSTGTGGFLNYGYTF. CDR3 nucleotides: TGTGCCAGCAGCACCGGGACAGGGGGCTTTTTAAACTATGGCTACACCTTC. The genes are TRBV5-4 and TRBJ1-2; 12 nucleotides align to TRBD1. From germline, CDR1 is SGHNT and CDR2 YYREEE (reference sequence). The CDR3 runs to 17 residues. V was pared by 4 bases and J by 2 bases, with 9 bases of the junction left unmatched.

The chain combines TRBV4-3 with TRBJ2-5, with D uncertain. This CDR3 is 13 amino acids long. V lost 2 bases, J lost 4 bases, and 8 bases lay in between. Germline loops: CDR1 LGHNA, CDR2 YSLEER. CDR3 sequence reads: CASSQRLRETQYF. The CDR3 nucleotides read TGCGCCAGCAGCCAAAGACTGAGAGAGACCCAGTACTTC.

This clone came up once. DNA of the CDR3: TGTGCCAGTATCCGGACCGCAAACAGGGTGGGAAGCAATCAGCCCCAGCATTTT. Amino acids: CASIRTANRVGSNQPQHF. The chain uses TRBV19 and TRBJ1-5; a weak D match, TRBD1 (6 bases). V lost 7 bases to trimming and J lost 1 base, with 23 bases between them. The CDR3 covers 18 residues. Per germline, CDR1 LNHDA and CDR2 SQIVND (reference sequence). The complete variable domain, with remaining parts taken from reference TRBV19 and TRBJ1-5, reads DGGITQSPKYLFRKEGQNVTLSCEQNLNHDAMYWYRQDPGQGLRLIYYSQIVNDFQKGDIAEGYSVSREKKESFPLTVTSAQKNPTAFYLCASIRTANRVGSNQPQHFGDGTRLSIL.

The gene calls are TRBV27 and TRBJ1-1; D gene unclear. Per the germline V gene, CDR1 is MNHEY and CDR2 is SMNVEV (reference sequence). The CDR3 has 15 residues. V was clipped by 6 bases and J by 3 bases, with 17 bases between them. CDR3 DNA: TGTGCCAGCAGACGGGAAAACGTAGCGGACACTGAAGCTTTCTTT. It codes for CASRRENVADTEAFF.

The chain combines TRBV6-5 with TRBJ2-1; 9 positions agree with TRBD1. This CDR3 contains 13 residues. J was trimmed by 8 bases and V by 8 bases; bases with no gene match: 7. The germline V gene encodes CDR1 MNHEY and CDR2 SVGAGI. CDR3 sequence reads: CASRQGVNDEQFF. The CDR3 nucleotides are TGTGCCAGCCGACAGGGGGTTAACGATGAGCAGTTCTTC.

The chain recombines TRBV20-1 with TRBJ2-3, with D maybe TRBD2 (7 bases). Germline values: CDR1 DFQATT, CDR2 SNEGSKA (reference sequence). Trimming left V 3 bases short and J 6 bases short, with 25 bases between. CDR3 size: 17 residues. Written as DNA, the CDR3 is TGCAGTGCTAGTAAATACGCGGAGCGGGGAAGGGGGGATACGCAGTATTTT. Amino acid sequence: CSASKYAERGRGDTQYF.